This is a list of T cell receptor beta chains from one sample in a study of blood T cell repertoires in COVID-19. Assay: immunoSEQ multiplex PCR; the TCRdb copy retains only in-frame clones and omits some. Of 110,000 to 150,000 clones listed, roughly 77% were seen once; the top ten hold around 4.4%. The sequencing sample was made of peripheral blood. These receptors all come from a man between 60 and 75 years old with acute or convalescent COVID-19. The CDR3 runs from the conserved cysteine through the conserved F or W. Each record gives: V gene, clone size, J gene, D gene, CDR3 DNA, CDR3 protein. A D gene is named only where the DNA matches it firmly. A clone size is listed for some rows: how often the clone was seen (once, few, many), or a class if it is expanded.

V: TRBV12-3/TRBV12-4
size: .
J: TRBJ2-7
D: .
DNA: TGTGCCAGCAGTTGGGCGAACTCCTACGAGCAGTACTTC
CDR3: CASSWANSYEQYF

V: TRBV28
size: .
J: TRBJ1-5
D: TRBD1
DNA: TGTGCCAGCAGTCCACCCTCTGGGACAGGCCCTCAGGGGCCCCAGCATTTT
CDR3: CASSPPSGTGPQGPQHF

V: TRBV6-5
size: .
J: TRBJ1-2
D: TRBD1
DNA: TGTGCCAGCAGTCAGGGGGCAAGTGGCTACACCTTC
CDR3: CASSQGASGYTF

V: TRBV27
size: .
J: TRBJ2-7
D: TRBD1
DNA: TGTGCCAGCAGTTCCTGGGACAGGGTATACGAGCAGTACTTC
CDR3: CASSSWDRVYEQYF

V: TRBV2
size: .
J: TRBJ2-1
D: .
DNA: TGTGCCAGCAGCGTAACTAGCCTGAGCTCCTACAATGAGCAGTTCTTC
CDR3: CASSVTSLSSYNEQFF

V: TRBV25-1
size: few
J: TRBJ1-6
D: .
DNA: TGTGCCAGCAGTGCAGGGGCGGATAATTCACCCCTCCACTTT
CDR3: CASSAGADNSPLHF

V: TRBV5-1
size: .
J: TRBJ2-5
D: .
DNA: TGCGCCAGCAGCGGGACTGTGGGGGGCCAAGAGACCCAGTACTTC
CDR3: CASSGTVGGQETQYF

V: TRBV6-5
size: once
J: TRBJ1-2
D: TRBD1
DNA: TGTGCCAGCATCCCGGGACAGGCGAATAACTATGGCTACACCTTC
CDR3: CASIPGQANNYGYTF

V: TRBV7-8
size: .
J: TRBJ2-3
D: TRBD2
DNA: TGTGCCAGCAGCACTAGGACTAGCGGGAGTACAGATACGCAGTATTTT
CDR3: CASSTRTSGSTDTQYF

V: TRBV7-3
size: .
J: TRBJ2-3
D: TRBD2
DNA: TGTGCCAGCAAGACTAGCGGGAGTACAGATACGCAGTATTTT
CDR3: CASKTSGSTDTQYF

V: TRBV7-8
size: .
J: TRBJ2-3
D: TRBD2
DNA: TGTGCCAGCAGCCCAAACCCCCCAGCGGGAGGGCAGGTAGATACGCAGTATTTT
CDR3: CASSPNPPAGGQVDTQYF

V: TRBV7-8
size: .
J: TRBJ2-5
D: TRBD1
DNA: TGTGCCAGCAGCTCACAGGGGGCGGGAGAGACCCAGTACTTC
CDR3: CASSSQGAGETQYF

V: TRBV4-2
size: .
J: TRBJ2-7
D: TRBD1
DNA: TGTGCCAGCAGCCAAGAGACAGGGTTACACTACGAGCAGTACTTC
CDR3: CASSQETGLHYEQYF

V: TRBV3-1/TRBV3-2
size: few
J: TRBJ1-1
D: .
DNA: TGTGCCAGCAGCCAAGATCCGGGGGATGTGGGCACTGAAGCTTTCTTT
CDR3: CASSQDPGDVGTEAFF

V: TRBV5-4
size: .
J: TRBJ2-3
D: TRBD1
DNA: TGTGCCAGCAGCTACGGACCGGGACAGGCGGGCCGGGATACGCAGTATTTT
CDR3: CASSYGPGQAGRDTQYF

V: TRBV19
size: .
J: TRBJ2-7
D: .
DNA: TGTGCCAGTAGTCCTTTGGTGGCCGACTACGAGCAGTACTTC
CDR3: CASSPLVADYEQYF